The 5 T cell receptor beta chains below all came from one sample that was sequenced in a study of T-cell memory formation after mild COVID-19. One entry per CDR3 protein, called by TCRdb with MiXCR from the 5' RACE reads. The sample has about 430,000 distinct CDR3 sequences, more than 15% seen once. The sample consisted of PBMCs or a T cell subset sorted from them (not recorded which). Every receptor here comes from a man aged 18 to 29 who had mild COVID-19 (a few samples of this study predate the infection). Cell type and time point are not known.

The table lists this clonotype with a few counts. The chain combines TRBV7-9 with TRBJ2-2, with 12 positions matching TRBD2. The CDR3 is made up of 16 amino acids. Germline lookup yields CDR1 SEHNR and CDR2 FQNEAQ (reference sequence). The junction had 7 bases not matched to a gene; V was cut back by 5 bases and J by 6 bases. The CDR3 loop is CASSVLAGGPPGELFF. The DNA for the CDR3 is TGTGCCAGCAGCGTACTAGCGGGGGGTCCCCCCGGGGAGCTGTTTTTT.

This chain links TRBV7-9 with TRBJ2-3; 9 bases align to TRBD2. The germline V gene encodes CDR1 SEHNR and CDR2 FQNEAQ (reference sequence). The J segment lost 6 bases and the V segment lost 6 bases, leaving 10 bases of the junction unmatched. There are 15 residues in the CDR3. The CDR3 DNA sequence: TGTGCCAGCAGTTCCACCGGGACTAGCCCTGATACGCAGTATTTT. Translating gives CASSSTGTSPDTQYF.

J is TRBJ2-1 and V is TRBV15; 15 bases line up with TRBD2. This CDR3 contains 16 residues. Germline V gives CDR1 LNHNV, CDR2 YYDKDF (reference sequence). V shed 0 bases, J shed 7 bases, and the junction held 1 base outside the gene matches. The chain's CDR3 is CATSREGLAGGNEQFF. CDR3 DNA: TGTGCCACCAGCAGAGAGGGACTAGCGGGGGGTAATGAGCAGTTCTTC.

This clonotype has just a few counts. The V gene is TRBV12-3 or TRBV12-4, the J gene TRBJ1-3; D gene uncertain. This CDR3 contains 13 residues. V lost 5 bases, J lost 2 bases, and 7 bases lay in between. Written as DNA, the CDR3 is TGTGCCAGCAGTGGACTTACTGGAAACACCATATATTTT. As protein: CASSGLTGNTIYF.

This sequence joins TRBV6-1 and TRBJ1-2; 9 positions agree with TRBD1. J was trimmed by 8 bases and V by 4 bases; bases with no gene match: 11. The germline gives CDR1 MNHNS, CDR2 SASEGT. This CDR3 is 15 amino acids long. Here the CDR3 reads CASSVPFGQGFGYTF. The CDR3 DNA follows: TGTGCCAGCAGTGTCCCATTCGGACAGGGGTTCGGCTACACCTTC.